This record concerns one T cell receptor beta chain sequence. Covering alpha and beta chains, TRAV- and TRBV-specific primers were used for the first-strand cDNA. TCR amplification involved around 22 PCR cycles with a constant-region primer and V-primer adapter. In vitro transcription served to amplify the mRNA that had been isolated. TCRdb analysed the reads with MiXCR anew, one entry per CDR3 protein. Of roughly 76,000 distinct CDR3 sequences listed, 15% to 20% are singletons. Germline lookup yields CDR1 SGHRS and CDR2 YFSETQ. The CDR3 is 15 residues long. J was trimmed by 3 bases and V by 5 bases; bases with no gene match: 7. This sample's time point: before trial treatment. This record belongs to a study of low-dose radiotherapy and immunotherapy resistance in tumors. Study overall: Doses of 0.5 Gy per fraction every 2 weeks, totaling 6.5 Gy, went to Cohort 1. The study gave patients oral aspirin 300 mg daily for four cycles from cycle 1 day 1.

This chain connects TRBV5-1 to TRBJ1-5; 8 bases line up with TRBD1. Here the sequenced sample was PBMCs, taken before treatment. The TCR sequence derives from a male donor with prostate cancer. CDR3 sequence reads: CASSPTGDDNQPQHF. In DNA, the CDR3 is TGCGCCAGCAGTCCGACAGGGGATGACAATCAGCCCCAGCATTTT.